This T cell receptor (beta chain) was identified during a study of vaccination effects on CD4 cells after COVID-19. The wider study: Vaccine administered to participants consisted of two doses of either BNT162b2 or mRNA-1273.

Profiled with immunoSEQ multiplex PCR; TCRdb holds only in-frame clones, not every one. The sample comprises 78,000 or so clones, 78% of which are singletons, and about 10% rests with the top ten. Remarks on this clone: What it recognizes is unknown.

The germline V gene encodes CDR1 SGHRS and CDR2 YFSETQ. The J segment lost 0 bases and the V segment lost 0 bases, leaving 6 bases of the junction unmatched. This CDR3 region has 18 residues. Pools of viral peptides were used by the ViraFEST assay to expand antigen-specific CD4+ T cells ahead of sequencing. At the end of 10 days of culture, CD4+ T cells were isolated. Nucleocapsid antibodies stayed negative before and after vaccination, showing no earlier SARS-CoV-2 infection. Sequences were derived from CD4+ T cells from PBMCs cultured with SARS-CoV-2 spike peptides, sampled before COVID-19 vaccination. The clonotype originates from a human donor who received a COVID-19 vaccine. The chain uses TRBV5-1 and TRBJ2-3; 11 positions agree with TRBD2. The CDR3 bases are TGCGCCAGCAGCTTGGTACTAGCGGGGGCCTCTAGCACAGATACGCAGTATTTT. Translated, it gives CASSLVLAGASSTDTQYF.